The 25 T cell receptor beta chains below were found in one sample sequenced in a study of T-cell memory formation after mild COVID-19 (dated by TCRdb to the early 2020s). Preparation of the library involved 5' RACE. TCRdb shows the sequencer as Illumina NovaSeq 6000. TCRdb reprocessed the public reads (quality trimming at Q25 with fastp, clone calling with MiXCR) and kept in-frame beta chains. Rows are unified per CDR3 protein, each entry keeping the most common DNA and genes. In all, the sample holds about 170,000 distinct CDR3 sequences, and over 10% of those were seen once. The ten largest clones take up 2.5% to 3.5% of the sample. Sequencing was performed on PBMCs or a T cell subset sorted from them (not recorded which). These receptors came from a man younger than 30 who had mild COVID-19 (a few samples of this study predate the infection). The sample titles of this study are shuffled in the database, so cell type and time point are left out; the donor was told from shared clones.

The V gene is TRBV4-2, the J gene TRBJ2-1; 7 bases are shared with TRBD2. CDR3 size: 15 residues. Unmatched junction bases numbered 8, after V lost 4 bases and J lost 5 bases. CDR1 and CDR2 from the germline V gene are LGHNA and YNFKEQ. The chain's CDR3 is CASSPGEGADNEQFF. In nucleotides, the CDR3 is TGTGCCAGCAGCCCCGGGGAGGGTGCGGACAATGAGCAGTTCTTC.

The table lists this clonotype with many counts. The chain links TRBV5-1 to TRBJ1-5, with D hard to call. Trimming removed 0 bases at V and 0 bases at J, with 7 bases between. The CDR3 spans 15 residues. Germline CDR1 SGHRS, CDR2 YFSETQ. The CDR3 spells CASSLEGYSNQPQHF. The CDR3 region has the DNA TGCGCCAGCAGCTTGGAAGGATATAGCAATCAGCCCCAGCATTTT. The full variable domain, rest sourced from reference TRBV5-1 and TRBJ1-5, is KAGVTQTPRYLIKTRGQQVTLSCSPISGHRSVSWYQQTPGQGLQFLFEYFSETQRNKGNFPGRFSGRQFSNSRSEMNVSTLELGDSALYLCASSLEGYSNQPQHFGDGTRLSIL.

The rearrangement joins TRBV7-9 to TRBJ2-1; D gene uncertain. The germline CDR1 and CDR2 sequences are SEHNR and FQNEAQ (reference sequence). Trimming pared 2 bases from V and 12 bases from J, leaving 11 bases between. The CDR3 totals 12 residues. The CDR3 loop reads CASSLNAAWQFF. CDR3 in DNA: TGTGCCAGCAGCTTAAATGCGGCTTGGCAGTTCTTC. Drawing the rest from reference TRBV7-9 and TRBJ2-1, the complete variable domain is DTGVSQNPRHKITKRGQNVTFRCDPISEHNRLYWYRQTLGQGPEFLTYFQNEAQLEKSRLLSDRFSAERPKGSFSTLEIQRTEQGDSAMYLCASSLNAAWQFFGPGTRLTVL.

This clonotype was found a few times. The chain couples TRBV5-1 to TRBJ2-3; 11 nucleotides align to TRBD2. With V trimmed by 7 bases and J by 0 bases, 10 bases remained unmatched. The CDR3 sequence is 17 residues long. Germline assignment: CDR1 SGHRS and CDR2 YFSETQ. This CDR3 is CASAGVAGGPSTDTQYF. The CDR3 bases are TGCGCCAGCGCGGGGGTAGCGGGGGGGCCGAGCACAGATACGCAGTATTTT.

The J gene is TRBJ2-2, the V gene TRBV5-1; D possibly corresponds to TRBD2 (5 bases). Germline CDR1 reads SGHRS; CDR2 reads YFSETQ. The CDR3 is made up of 14 amino acids. V lost 2 bases, J lost 6 bases, and 11 bases lay in between. The CDR3 reads CASSFTGRSGELFF. The CDR3 DNA reads as TGCGCCAGCAGCTTCACGGGAAGGTCCGGGGAGCTGTTTTTT.

This clonotype was detected only a few times. V gene TRBV7-2 combines with J gene TRBJ1-1; D gene uncertain. Germline CDR1 reads SGHTA; CDR2 reads FQGNSA. Trimming cost V 4 bases and J 4 bases, with 10 bases left between them. The CDR3 extends over 13 amino acids. This CDR3 is CASSSHHGTEAFF. As DNA, the CDR3 is TGTGCCAGCAGCTCCCATCACGGCACTGAAGCTTTCTTT.

CDR3 bases: TGTGCCAGCAGGGGTATGTCTGGTTACGAGCAGTACTTC. Amino acids: CASRGMSGYEQYF. V is TRBV6-6 and J is TRBJ2-7, with D unresolved. There are 13 residues in the CDR3. Deletions cut 6 bases from V and 4 bases from J, with 13 bases between. CDR1 is MNHNY and CDR2 is SVGAGI in the germline V gene (reference sequence).

V usage is TRBV7-2 and J usage is TRBJ2-3, with 7 bases aligning to TRBD2. The CDR3 loop spans 14 amino acids. V trimming: 5 bases; J trimming: 4 bases; junction bases outside the gene matches: 6. The germline gives CDR1 SGHTA, CDR2 FQGNSA. DNA for the CDR3: TGTGCCAGCAGCCCGTGGGGGGGGGCAGATACGCAGTATTTT. The encoded protein is CASSPWGGADTQYF.

V usage is TRBV4-2 and J usage is TRBJ2-3; TRBD2 aligns across 8 bases. The length of the CDR3 is 15 residues. Losses at the gene ends were 4 bases for V and 6 bases for J; bases not matched to a gene: 9. The germline V gene encodes CDR1 LGHNA and CDR2 YNFKEQ. The CDR3 nucleotides read TGTGCCAGCAGCCCCCGGACTAGCAAAGGGGATACGCAGTATTTT. Translation gives CASSPRTSKGDTQYF.

This clonotype was detected many times. The CDR3 bases are TGTGCCAGCAGCCCGGTCCAAGAGACCCAGTACTTC. This gives the protein CASSPVQETQYF. V gene TRBV7-7 combines with J gene TRBJ2-5; no clear D. The CDR3 extends over 12 amino acids. From germline, CDR1 is SSHAT and CDR2 FNYEAQ (reference sequence). V shed 5 bases and J shed 1 base, with 5 bases lying between them. Full variable domain (remainder filled in from reference TRBV7-7 and TRBJ2-5): GAGVSQSPRYKVTKRGQDVTLRCDPISSHATLYWYQQALGQGPEFLTYFNYEAQPDKSGLPSDRFSAERPEGSISTLTIQRTEQRDSAMYRCASSPVQETQYFGPGTRLLVL.

This clonotype has just a few counts. The chain joins TRBV7-2 to TRBJ2-2; 8 positions match TRBD2. The CDR3 is made up of 16 amino acids. V dropped 6 bases and J dropped 6; count of bases not matched to a gene: 12. The V gene's germline CDR1 is SGHTA and CDR2 FQGNSA. CDR3 DNA sequence: TGTGCCAGCAGTTATTCGGCCGGGACTAGTCCCGGGGAGCTGTTTTTT. The encoded protein is CASSYSAGTSPGELFF.

This clonotype appeared a few times. The CDR3 sequence: CASSLTGRNEQYV. CDR3 DNA: TGCGCCAGCAGCTTGACGGGGCGAAACGAGCAGTACGTC. This rearrangement joins TRBV5-1 to TRBJ2-7, with D perhaps TRBD1 or TRBD2 (5 bases each). Germline V gene sequence: CDR1 SGHRS, CDR2 YFSETQ. The CDR3 has 13 amino acids. The ends were cut back, 1 base at V and 5 bases at J, with 10 bases in the middle.

The sample holds a few counts of this clonotype. The chain has TRBV27 and TRBJ1-2; no firm D call. The ends were cut back, 2 bases at V and 1 base at J, with 11 bases in the middle. CDR3 length: 15 residues. The germline gives CDR1 MNHEY, CDR2 SMNVEV (reference sequence). Here the CDR3 DNA reads TGTGCCAGCAGTTTACTCTTCGCCAGTAACTATGGCTACACCTTC. Translation gives CASSLLFASNYGYTF.

This clonotype was observed many times. The rearrangement joins TRBV5-1 to TRBJ1-1; weak D call: TRBD1 (5 bases). CDR1 and CDR2 (germline): SGHRS, YFSETQ. V lost 2 bases and J 3 bases, leaving 8 bases between the germline ends. CDR3 size: 13 residues. The CDR3 coding sequence is TGCGCCAGCAGCTTCGGGGGGGACACTGAAGCTTTCTTT. Translation: CASSFGGDTEAFF.

This clonotype was counted between two and nine times. This chain joins TRBV14 and TRBJ2-3; weak D call: TRBD2 (5 bases). Trimming pared 6 bases from V and 2 bases from J, leaving 15 bases between. The CDR3 spans 15 residues. Germline V gene sequence: CDR1 SGHDN, CDR2 FVKESK. The DNA of the CDR3 is TGTGCCAGCAGTTCCTACCGGGAAAACACAGATACGCAGTATTTT. Amino acids: CASSSYRENTDTQYF. The variable domain in full, completed from reference TRBV14 and TRBJ2-3, reads EAGVTQFPSHSVIEKGQTVTLRCDPISGHDNLYWYRRVMGKEIKFLLHFVKESKQDESGMPNNRFLAERTGGTYSTLKVQPAELEDSGVYFCASSSYRENTDTQYFGPGTRLTVL.

J is TRBJ2-3 and V is TRBV15; possibly TRBD1 or TRBD2 for D (6 bases each). Germline CDR1 reads LNHNV; CDR2 reads YYDKDF (reference sequence). With 6 bases removed from V and 6 bases from J, the gap between germline ends came to 13 bases. The CDR3 covers 13 residues. The chain's CDR3 is CATRGGPQDTQYF. DNA for the CDR3: TGTGCCACCAGGGGGGGCCCTCAGGATACGCAGTATTTT.

This clonotype was counted between two and nine times. This chain joins TRBV6-6 and TRBJ2-7, with 9 bases matching TRBD1. This CDR3 is built from 16 residues. Germline CDR1 is MNHNY and CDR2 is SVGAGI (reference sequence). J lost 4 bases, V lost 6 bases, and 13 bases had no gene match. This chain's CDR3 is CASRATPGQGSYEQYF. In DNA form, the CDR3 reads TGTGCCAGCAGAGCTACTCCGGGACAGGGTTCATACGAGCAGTACTTC.

The chain combines TRBV29-1 with TRBJ2-3, with D uncertain. V shed 3 bases and J shed 4 bases, with 5 bases lying between them. Looked up from germline, CDR1 is SQVTM and CDR2 is ANQGSEA. The CDR3 contains 11 residues. CDR3 sequence: CSVERSDTQYF. Here the CDR3 DNA reads TGCAGCGTTGAGAGGTCAGATACGCAGTATTTT.

The V gene is TRBV4-2, the J gene TRBJ2-7; 9 positions agree with TRBD2. The V gene end was trimmed by 4 bases and the J gene end by 3 bases; junction bases not matched to a gene: 7. The CDR3 totals 15 residues. Germline CDR1 LGHNA, CDR2 YNFKEQ. The CDR3 region is CASSLGTSPLYEQYV. CDR3 in DNA: TGTGCCAGCAGCCTCGGGACTAGCCCACTCTACGAGCAGTACGTC.

The chain is built from TRBV5-6 and TRBJ1-1, with D unclear. Germline CDR1 and CDR2: SGHDT and YYEEEE. This CDR3 has 14 amino acids. Trimming shortened V by 2 bases and J by 4 bases, and 12 bases separated the two germline ends. The DNA of the CDR3 is TGTGCCAGCAGCTTATGGGCGGGGATCACTGAAGCTTTCTTT. Its translation: CASSLWAGITEAFF.

This clonotype was counted at least ten times. The CDR3 nucleotides read TGTGCCAGCAGCTTCGGACTAGCGGGGGCCGGAAATACGCAGTATTTT. It codes for CASSFGLAGAGNTQYF. The J gene is TRBJ2-3, the V gene TRBV7-2; 13 bases fit TRBD2. V shed 3 bases, J shed 7 bases, and the junction held 7 bases outside the gene matches. Germline CDR1 reads SGHTA; CDR2 reads FQGNSA. The CDR3 length is 16 residues.

This clonotype was detected only a few times. The rearrangement links TRBV7-2 to TRBJ2-3; 10 nucleotides agree with TRBD2. The CDR3 contains 14 residues. Unmatched junction bases numbered 2, after V lost 0 bases and J lost 8 bases. Germline CDR1 and CDR2: SGHTA and FQGNSA. The CDR3 bases are TGTGCCAGCAGCTTAGCGTTAGCGGGGGGTACGCAGTATTTT. Encoded protein: CASSLALAGGTQYF.

This clonotype was recorded a few times. The J gene is TRBJ1-1, the V gene TRBV2; D possibly corresponds to TRBD1 (5 bases). CDR3 size: 13 residues. CDR1 is SNHLY and CDR2 is FYNNEI in the germline V gene. V was clipped by 4 bases and J by 1 base, with 7 bases between them. CDR3: CASSAGGNTEAFF. In DNA form, the CDR3 reads TGTGCCAGCAGTGCGGGGGGGAACACTGAAGCTTTCTTT.

The chain links TRBV20-1 to TRBJ2-7, with TRBD1 identical over 7 bases. CDR1 and CDR2 from the germline V gene are DFQATT and SNEGSKA (reference sequence). There are 11 residues in the CDR3. V was clipped by 5 bases and J by 7 bases; unmatched bases: 5. CDR3 in DNA: TGCAGTGCTCCCGGGACAGCAGAGCAGTACTTC. Translation: CSAPGTAEQYF.

This clonotype was observed a handful of times. The rearrangement links TRBV20-1 to TRBJ2-4; no clear D. V lost 6 bases and J 0 bases, leaving 9 bases between the germline ends. Germline V CDR1 and CDR2: DFQATT, SNEGSKA (reference sequence). This CDR3 region has 13 residues. This chain's CDR3 is CSAKYQAKNIQYF. The CDR3 DNA is TGCAGTGCAAAATACCAAGCCAAAAACATTCAGTACTTC.